The present entry profiles one T cell receptor (beta chain) with its context. These data are taken from a study of blood T cell repertoires in COVID-19. V lost 5 bases to trimming and J lost 4 bases, with 8 bases between them. The CDR3 sequence is 13 residues long. Germline CDR1 is SGHNT and CDR2 is YENEEA. Methods used by the authors: Estimates of nucleated cell counts were drawn from the amplification of reference gene primers. Method: immunoSEQ multiplex PCR; TCRdb's copy keeps in-frame clones and lacks some. V and J calls and clone size are as listed in that table; D and trimming were resolved from the DNA. The table records 270,000 or so clones, 85% to 90% of them present only once.

This rearrangement joins TRBV11-3 to TRBJ2-2, with unresolved D. Sequenced sample: peripheral blood. This TCR was sampled from a woman in her 40s who had recovered from COVID-19. The CDR3 coding sequence is TGTGCCAGCAGCCCAGGATTCACCGGGGAGCTGTTTTTT. Translating gives CASSPGFTGELFF.